This TCR beta chain appears in the sequencing data of a study of CD8+ T cells in alopecia areata. cDNA serving as the sequencing template came from extracted, reverse transcribed RNA. Sequencing was performed with immunoSEQ multiplex PCR; in TCRdb, only in-frame clones are kept and a portion is missing. This table has tens of thousands of clones, 92% appearing once. A word on this clone: Antigen specificity is unknown.

The CDR3 runs to 16 residues. Trimming left V 4 bases short and J 0 bases short, with 17 bases between. Germline V CDR1 and CDR2: SQVTM, ANQGSEA. Study-level points and caveats: Scalp clonality, together with expanded CD8+ clones among the top 100, fell significantly with tofacitinib. Across lesional scalp, and particularly alopecia totalis/universalis, clonality surpassed that of normal scalp. Scalp repertoires also include resident alphabeta T cells from normal skin.

The sample's treatment: oral pan-JAK inhibitor, 5-10 mg twice daily. The sorting of PBMCs gave CD4+ and CD8+ T cells. This sample comprised CD8+ T cells sorted from blood, obtained at week 24, from a patient treated with tofacitinib. The chain recombines TRBV29-1 with TRBJ2-3; perhaps D is TRBD1 or TRBD2 (5 bases each). The receptor was derived from a human donor with alopecia areata. CDR3 sequence reads: CSVVLLGETSTDTQYF. DNA of the CDR3: TGCAGCGTTGTCTTGTTGGGGGAAACTAGCACAGATACGCAGTATTTT.